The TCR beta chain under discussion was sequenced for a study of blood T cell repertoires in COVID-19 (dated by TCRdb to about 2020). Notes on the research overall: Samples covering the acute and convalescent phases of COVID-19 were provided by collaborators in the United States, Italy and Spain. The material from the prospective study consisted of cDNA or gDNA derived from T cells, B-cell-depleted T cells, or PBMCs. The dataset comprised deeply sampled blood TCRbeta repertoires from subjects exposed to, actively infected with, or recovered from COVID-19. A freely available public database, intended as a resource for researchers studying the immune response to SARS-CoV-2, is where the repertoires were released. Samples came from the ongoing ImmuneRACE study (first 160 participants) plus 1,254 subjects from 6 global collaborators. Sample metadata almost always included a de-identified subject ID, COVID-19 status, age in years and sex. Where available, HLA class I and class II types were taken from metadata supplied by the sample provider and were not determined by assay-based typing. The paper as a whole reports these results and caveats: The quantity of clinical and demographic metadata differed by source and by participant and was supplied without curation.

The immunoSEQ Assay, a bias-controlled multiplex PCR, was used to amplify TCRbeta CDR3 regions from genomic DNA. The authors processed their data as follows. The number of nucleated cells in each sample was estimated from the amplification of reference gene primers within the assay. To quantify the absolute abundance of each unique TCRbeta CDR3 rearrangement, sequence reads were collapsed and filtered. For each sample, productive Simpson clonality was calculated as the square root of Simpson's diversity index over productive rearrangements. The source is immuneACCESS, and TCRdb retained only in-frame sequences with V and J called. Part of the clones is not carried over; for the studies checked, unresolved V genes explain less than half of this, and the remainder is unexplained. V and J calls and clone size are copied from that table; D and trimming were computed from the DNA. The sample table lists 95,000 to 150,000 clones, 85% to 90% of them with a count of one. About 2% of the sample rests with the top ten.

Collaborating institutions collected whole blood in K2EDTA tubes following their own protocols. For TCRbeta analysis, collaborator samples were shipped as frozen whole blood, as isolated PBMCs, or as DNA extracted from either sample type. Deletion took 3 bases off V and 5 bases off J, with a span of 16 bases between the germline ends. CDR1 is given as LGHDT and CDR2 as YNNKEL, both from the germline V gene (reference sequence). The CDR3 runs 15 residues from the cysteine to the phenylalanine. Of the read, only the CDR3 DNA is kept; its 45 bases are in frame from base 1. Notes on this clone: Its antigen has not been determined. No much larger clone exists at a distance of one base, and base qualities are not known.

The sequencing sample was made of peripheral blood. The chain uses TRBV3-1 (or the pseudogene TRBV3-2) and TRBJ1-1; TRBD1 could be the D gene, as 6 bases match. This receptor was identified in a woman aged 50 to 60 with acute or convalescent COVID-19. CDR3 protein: CASSHRQDGRTEAFF. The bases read TGTGCCAGCAGCCATCGACAGGACGGAAGAACTGAAGCTTTCTTT.